This T cell receptor beta chain is from a study of liver allograft versus peripheral blood T cells. Study-wide background: A comparison was made between T cell receptor repertoires in transplanted livers and those in recipients' peripheral blood.

By its share, this clonotype is large. The antigen is not known. Whole-study findings and limits: According to reports, the T cell receptor repertoires inside liver allografts differed from those in peripheral blood.

Each CDR3 protein gets one entry after TCRdb re-called the reads with MiXCR. The sample shows fewer than 650 distinct CDR3 sequences, 9.4% of them seen only once. In germline, CDR1 is MNHEY, CDR2 SVGEGT. Trimming shortened V by 4 bases and J by 2 bases, and 18 bases separated the two germline ends. This CDR3 is built from 16 residues. The chain is built from TRBV6-2 or TRBV6-3 and TRBJ2-7, with D maybe TRBD2 (5 bases). The receptor comes from a human patient who had a liver transplant. These T cells may partly come from the graft donor. CDR3 DNA sequence: TGTGCCAGCAGTTGGCTGAGGGCGGACTCTCCCTACGAGCAGTACTTC. This translates into CASSWLRADSPYEQYF.